The 32 T cell receptor beta chains given below trace back to one sample, sequenced in a study of regulatory T cells in long-lasting Graves disease. As for time point: persistent/refractory GD, antithyroid drugs over 5 years with positive TRAb. The TCR library used RNA extracted from PBMCs. CDR3 regions were amplified by Arm-PCR using iRepertoire HTBI primers to build TCR beta libraries. From the multiplex PCR reads, TCRdb called clonotypes with MiXCR, one entry per CDR3 protein. The sample carries about 450,000 distinct CDR3 sequences, about 20% recorded once. This specimen consisted of peripheral blood mononuclear cells (PBMCs), obtained when the disease was refractory, from a patient treated with antithyroid drugs. All receptors derive from a female donor with Graves disease.

The chain recombines TRBV3-1 with TRBJ2-3; TRBD2 matches 12 bases. Trimming at V came to 8 bases and at J to 4 bases, leaving 4 bases not matched to a gene. Looked up from germline, CDR1 is LGHDT and CDR2 is YNNKEL (reference sequence). The CDR3 extends over 14 amino acids. CDR3 sequence reads: CASWTSGTSDTQYF. DNA for the CDR3: TGTGCCAGCTGGACTAGCGGGACTTCAGATACGCAGTATTTT.

CDR3 sequence reads: CSARDMQGQTGELFF. The CDR3, as DNA: TGCAGTGCTAGAGATATGCAGGGTCAAACCGGGGAGCTGTTTTTT. The chain links TRBV20-1 to TRBJ2-2, with D possibly being TRBD1 (5 bases). Germline loops: CDR1 DFQATT, CDR2 SNEGSKA (reference sequence). The CDR3 contains 15 residues. V gave up 0 bases and J gave up 5 bases, with 13 bases separating them.

This clonotype was detected many times. The rearrangement uses TRBV27 and TRBJ1-5; D is possibly TRBD1 (5 bases). V lost 11 bases to trimming and J lost 6 bases, with 20 bases between them. Germline V CDR1 and CDR2: MNHEY, SMNVEV (reference sequence). This CDR3 has 14 amino acids. In DNA form, the CDR3 reads TGTGCCGGTGGACACTTCCGAGAGGCTCAGCCCCAGCATTTT. Protein product: CAGGHFREAQPQHF.

The rearrangement uses TRBV7-2 and TRBJ2-5, with a possible D match to TRBD1 (6 bases). Trimming shortened V by 3 bases and J by 1 base, and 12 bases separated the two germline ends. This CDR3 is 15 amino acids long. Per the germline V gene, CDR1 is SGHTA and CDR2 is FQGNSA. DNA of the CDR3: TGTGCCAGCAGCTTGAGCACAGGGTTCCAAGAGACCCAGTACTTC. Translated, it gives CASSLSTGFQETQYF. Using reference TRBV7-2 and TRBJ2-5 for the parts outside the CDR3, the full variable domain is GAGVSQSPSNKVTEKGKDVELRCDPISGHTALYWYRQSLGQGLEFLIYFQGNSAPDKSGLPSDRFSAERTGGSVSTLTIQRTQQEDSAVYLCASSLSTGFQETQYFGPGTRLLVL.

This rearrangement joins TRBV29-1 to TRBJ2-2; the D gene is possibly TRBD1 (6 bases). The germline V and J ends were trimmed by 7 bases and 6 bases, with 15 bases remaining between them. CDR3 length: 13 residues. Germline CDR1 reads SQVTM; CDR2 reads ANQGSEA. CDR3 sequence reads: CSARNRVPGELFF. In DNA form, the CDR3 reads TGCAGCGCTAGAAACAGGGTCCCCGGGGAGCTGTTTTTT.

The chain recombines TRBV5-6 with TRBJ2-7, with 9 bases fitting TRBD2. The CDR3 loop spans 17 amino acids. J gave up 6 bases and V 0 bases, and 13 bases lay outside the gene matches. Germline CDR1 SGHDT, CDR2 YYEEEE. The DNA of the CDR3 is TGTGCCAGCAGCTTGGCTAGCGGGATCTGGCTGTTACTCGAGCAGTACTTC. This gives the protein CASSLASGIWLLLEQYF.

This clonotype came up a few times. This sequence joins TRBV5-1 and TRBJ1-1, with D perhaps matching TRBD1 (5 bases). V lost 0 bases, J lost 1 base, and 16 bases lay in between. Germline V gene data show CDR1 as SGHRS and CDR2 as YFSETQ. The CDR3 length is 17 residues. CDR3 amino acids: CASSLGGRGTRNTEAFF. The DNA of the CDR3 is TGCGCCAGCAGCTTGGGGGGCCGGGGGACGAGGAACACTGAAGCTTTCTTT. Variable domain in full (rest from reference TRBV5-1 and TRBJ1-1): KAGVTQTPRYLIKTRGQQVTLSCSPISGHRSVSWYQQTPGQGLQFLFEYFSETQRNKGNFPGRFSGRQFSNSRSEMNVSTLELGDSALYLCASSLGGRGTRNTEAFFGQGTRLTVV.

J is TRBJ1-5 and V is TRBV12-3 or TRBV12-4; the D is unclear. Trimming removed 6 bases at V and 3 bases at J, with 27 bases between. The CDR3 covers 19 residues. CDR3 amino acids: CASSFRPFLGRNSNQPQHF. The CDR3 nucleotides read TGTGCCAGCAGCTTTCGCCCCTTTCTCGGCCGAAATTCCAATCAGCCCCAGCATTTT.

This chain uses TRBV12-3 or TRBV12-4 with TRBJ1-3; D is possibly TRBD1 (6 bases). The CDR3 is made up of 13 amino acids. Trimming took off 5 bases at V and 7 bases at J, with 12 bases between the two ends. CDR3 DNA sequence: TGTGCCAGCAGTACCACAGGGTTTAACACCATATATTTT. It codes for CASSTTGFNTIYF.

This clonotype was counted a single time. With only one base between it and a far larger clone, this is likely a read error. The chain joins TRBV20-1 to TRBJ2-5, with TRBD2 identical over 13 bases. Near its end, the DNA agrees better with TRBJ2-1, so the J call may be wrong. Germline CDR1 and CDR2: DFQATT and SNEGSKA (reference sequence). The CDR3 loop spans 18 amino acids. CDR3 in DNA: TGCAGTGCTAGAGACTACACAGGGACTAGCGGGACCTCCAATGAGCAGTTCTTC. Residues: CSARDYTGTSGTSNEQFF.

The chain couples TRBV11-2 to TRBJ2-2, with D perhaps TRBD2 (6 bases). Germline V gives CDR1 SGHAT, CDR2 FQNNGV. The V gene lost 7 bases and the J gene lost 6 bases, with 12 bases spanning the gap. This CDR3 is built from 13 residues. The CDR3 nucleotides read TGTGCCAGCACCAATAGACTAGCCGGGGAGCTGTTTTTT. It encodes CASTNRLAGELFF.

As DNA, the CDR3 is TGTGCCAGCAGTCCTCTCCCCCGCGGGAGCTCCTACAATGAGCAGTTCTTC. The encoded protein is CASSPLPRGSSYNEQFF. The chain has TRBV6-1 and TRBJ2-1, with TRBD2 matching over 7 bases. Trimming took 5 bases from V and 0 from J; bases not matched to a gene: 10. The CDR3 totals 17 residues. CDR1 is MNHNS, CDR2 SASEGT, per germline.

The V and J genes are TRBV13 and TRBJ2-7, with 13 bases identical to TRBD2. This CDR3 is 15 amino acids long. Germline loops: CDR1 PRHDT, CDR2 FYEKMQ (reference sequence). J gave up 7 bases and V 5 bases, and 8 bases lay outside the gene matches. The CDR3 nucleotides are TGTGCCAGCAGCACCGGACTAGCGGGAGAACGAGAGCAGTACTTC. It codes for CASSTGLAGEREQYF.

This clonotype was seen only a few times. The chain employs TRBV3-2 and TRBJ2-7; the table's D gene call, TRBD2, was not cross checked with the DNA. TRBV3-2 is a known pseudogene. The length of the CDR3 is 17 residues. CDR3 in DNA: TGTGCCAGCAGCCATGGGGCTAAGCGGGACCCTTTGGACGAGCAGTACTTC. Amino acid sequence: CASSHGAKRDPLDEQYF.

This clonotype was seen at least ten times. CDR3 coding DNA: TGTGCCAGCAGCTTAGCGTATTCTGAGACCCAGTACTTC. Protein: CASSLAYSETQYF. V and J are TRBV7-2 and TRBJ2-5, with D unresolved. CDR3 size: 13 residues. V dropped 0 bases and J dropped 5 bases, with 7 bases sitting between them. From germline, CDR1 is SGHTA and CDR2 FQGNSA.

This clonotype came up many times. V usage is TRBV19 and J usage is TRBJ1-2; D is uncertain. V was cut by 1 base and J by 4 bases, with 7 bases left in between. This CDR3 region has 13 residues. Germline CDR1 LNHDA, CDR2 SQIVND (reference sequence). In nucleotides, the CDR3 is TGTGCCAGTAGTATAGTCGCGGTCTATGGCTACACCTTC. Protein sequence: CASSIVAVYGYTF.

In its sample, this clonotype was seen a few times. The J gene is TRBJ1-1, the V gene TRBV14; D call uncertain. CDR3 length: 13 amino acids. V dropped 3 bases and J dropped 4 bases, with 9 bases sitting between them. Per germline, CDR1 SGHDN and CDR2 FVKESK. CDR3 residues: CASSQSYATEAFF. The CDR3, as DNA: TGTGCCAGCAGCCAGTCTTACGCCACTGAAGCTTTCTTT.

As concerns this clonotype: This sequence may be a read error, since a much larger clone differs from it by one base. Because the CDR3 is missing its conserved closing phenylalanine or tryptophan, this is likely a read error. The chain recombines TRBV11-1 with TRBJ2-7, with a possible D match to TRBD1 (6 bases). CDR1 and CDR2 from the germline V gene are SGHAT and FQDESV (reference sequence). The CDR3 is 13 residues long. Trimming left V 7 bases short and J 7 bases short, with 17 bases between. The CDR3 DNA follows: TGTGCCAGCACCCAAGACAGGCCTGGGGAGCAGTACTCC. Residues: CASTQDRPGEQYS.

There are a few counts of this clonotype. The chain employs TRBV5-1 and TRBJ2-2; possibly TRBD1 for D (5 bases). This CDR3 is 13 amino acids long. Germline V gene lookup returns CDR1 SGHRS and CDR2 YFSETQ. V dropped 1 base and J dropped 9 bases, with 10 bases sitting between them. The CDR3 is CASSLMGRRELFF. CDR3 DNA sequence: TGCGCCAGCAGCTTGATGGGGCGAAGGGAGCTGTTTTTT.

The chain uses TRBV7-9 and TRBJ1-1; D is unresolved. The CDR3 is 14 residues long. V was clipped by 4 bases and J by 3 bases, with 12 bases between them. The germline V gene has CDR1 SEHNR and CDR2 FQNEAQ (reference sequence). The CDR3 loop reads CASSSSPGHTEAFF. Here the CDR3 DNA reads TGTGCCAGCAGCTCCTCGCCCGGACACACTGAAGCTTTCTTT.

This clonotype was recorded at least ten times. The DNA of the CDR3 is TGTGCCATCGGGACAGGGGGAATGAACACTGAAGCTTTCTTT. As protein: CAIGTGGMNTEAFF. This rearrangement joins TRBV12-3 or TRBV12-4 to TRBJ1-1, with 11 bases lining up with TRBD1. V shed 10 bases and J 0 bases; nucleotides not matched to a gene: 4. CDR3 length: 14 residues.

To note about this clonotype: One end of the junction does not line up with germline, which may come from a read error. The chain recombines TRBV6-5 with TRBJ1-1; D is unresolved. The CDR3 sequence is 14 residues long. The V gene's germline CDR1 is MNHEY and CDR2 SVGAGI. CDR3 region: CAGSSLGRDTEAFF. The CDR3 bases are TGTGCCGGCAGTTCCCTTGGGAGGGACACTGAAGCTTTCTTT.

This clonotype was counted many times. The rearrangement joins TRBV12-3 or TRBV12-4 to TRBJ2-7, with D uncertain. This CDR3 is built from 15 residues. The V and J ends lost 7 bases and 0 bases respectively, with 16 bases between them. CDR3 DNA: TGTGCCAGCACCTCCGACCCCTCGAGCTCCTACGAGCAGTACTTC. It yields the protein CASTSDPSSSYEQYF.

This clonotype was detected many times. V is TRBV7-2 and J is TRBJ2-7; the match to TRBD2 covers 11 bases. V gave up 5 bases and J gave up 4 bases; unmatched junction bases: 13. Germline V gene data show CDR1 as SGHTA and CDR2 as FQGNSA. This CDR3 is built from 17 residues. CDR3 in amino acids: CASSPPGVAGGLYEQYF. In DNA form, the CDR3 reads TGTGCCAGCAGCCCGCCGGGGGTAGCGGGAGGGTTGTACGAGCAGTACTTC.

The table lists this clonotype with many counts. The chain combines TRBV29-1 with TRBJ1-2; TRBD1 matches at 9 bases. The germline gives CDR1 SQVTM, CDR2 ANQGSEA. The CDR3 extends over 14 amino acids. With V trimmed by 3 bases and J by 4 bases, 6 bases remained unmatched. The CDR3 nucleotides read TGCAGCGTTGATCGGACAGGGGCCGGCTATGGCTACACCTTC. Its translation is CSVDRTGAGYGYTF.

This clonotype was recorded a few times. This sequence joins TRBV2 and TRBJ2-3; 11 bases match TRBD2. After removal of 8 bases from V and 2 bases from J, the junction contained 6 bases not matched to a gene. The CDR3 has 15 amino acids. Germline CDR1 reads SNHLY; CDR2 reads FYNNEI. CDR3 coding DNA: TGTGCCAGCTCACTAGCGGGAGCCAACACAGATACGCAGTATTTT. Protein product: CASSLAGANTDTQYF.

This clonotype has a count of ten or more. The V call is TRBV20-1, the J call TRBJ1-5; D ambiguous. This CDR3 is 13 amino acids long. In germline, CDR1 is DFQATT, CDR2 SNEGSKA (reference sequence). Trimming took 1 base from V and 7 from J, leaving 11 bases between them. The CDR3 nucleotides read TGCAGTGCTAGAGTGTCCTTCGGGCAGCCCCAGCATTTT. It translates to CSARVSFGQPQHF.

In DNA, the CDR3 is TGTGCCACCAGCAACAGGGGAGGAAATGAAAAACTGTTTTTT. Translating gives CATSNRGGNEKLFF. The chain uses TRBV15 and TRBJ1-4, with 7 positions matching TRBD1. This CDR3 contains 14 residues. Germline V gene sequence: CDR1 LNHNV, CDR2 YYDKDF (reference sequence). The V and J ends lost 4 bases and 5 bases, in that order; junction bases with no gene match: 4.

This clonotype was seen at least ten times. The rearrangement links TRBV10-3 to TRBJ2-5, with a possible D match to TRBD1 (5 bases). The ends were cut back, 3 bases at V and 5 bases at J, with 7 bases in the middle. The CDR3 covers 12 residues. CDR1 and CDR2 (germline): ENHRY, SYGVKD. The CDR3 coding sequence is TGTGCCATCAGTGAAAAGGGGGAGACCCAGTACTTC. Its protein product is CAISEKGETQYF.

This clonotype was seen ten or more times. The V gene is TRBV7-2, the J gene TRBJ1-1; TRBD1 aligns across 9 bases. Unmatched junction bases numbered 7, after V lost 7 bases and J lost 10 bases. Germline V lookup: CDR1 SGHTA, CDR2 FQGNSA. This CDR3 region has 12 residues. The CDR3 is CASTGNRGLAFF. The CDR3 DNA follows: TGTGCCAGCACCGGAAACAGGGGGCTAGCTTTCTTT.

This clonotype was detected a few times. This chain uses TRBV19 with TRBJ1-2; D remains unclear. CDR1 LNHDA and CDR2 SQIVND come from the germline V gene (reference sequence). V was shortened by 3 bases and J by 4 bases, with 15 bases between the two germline ends. The length of the CDR3 is 15 residues. The CDR3 coding sequence is TGTGCCAGTAGTATTCTAGACCGCCCAACCTATGGCTACACCTTC. Translated: CASSILDRPTYGYTF.

This clonotype was seen a handful of times. The CDR3 is CASSVEGTGAYEQYF. Here the CDR3 DNA reads TGTGCCAGCAGCGTAGAAGGGACAGGGGCCTACGAGCAGTACTTC. V and J are TRBV7-2 and TRBJ2-7; 10 nucleotides line up with TRBD1. With 5 bases clipped from V and 2 bases from J, the junction kept 6 bases outside the gene matches. The CDR3 covers 15 residues. CDR1 is SGHTA, CDR2 FQGNSA, per germline.